The clone carrying this T cell receptor beta chain came up once. The entry originates in a study of CD8 T cells in Susac syndrome. The multiple sclerosis control group comprised treatment-naive patients with stable or active relapsing-remitting disease. Roughly 0.45 to 1 ug RNA was reverse transcribed with random hexamers. Amplification of TCR beta CDR3 by immunoSEQ multiplex PCR spanned 54 Vbeta and 13 Jbeta. TCRdb fed the immunoSEQ multiplex PCR reads into MiXCR, producing one record per CDR3 protein. There are hundreds of thousands of distinct CDR3 sequences in the sample; 85% occur only once, and 0.2% to 0.25% lies in the top ten. V dropped 6 bases and J dropped 4; count of bases not matched to a gene: 15. Germline values: CDR1 MNHEY, CDR2 SVGEGT. The CDR3 is 17 residues long.

The sequence was obtained from a human donor with multiple sclerosis. The rearrangement links TRBV6-2 or TRBV6-3 to TRBJ2-7; 10 bases fit TRBD1. Sequenced material: CD8+ T cells from PBMCs. CDR3 DNA: TGTGCCAGCAGCCGAGGGACAGGGGAAGGAAAGAGATACGAGCAGTACTTC. As protein: CASSRGTGEGKRYEQYF.